These 31 T cell receptor beta chains were all obtained from the same sample, sequenced in a study of blood T cell repertoires in COVID-19 (dated by TCRdb to 2018 to 2020). The library was generated by the immunoSEQ multiplex PCR assay. TCRdb's version of the immuneACCESS table is confined to in-frame rearrangements and falls short of the full clone set. An unresolved V gene accounts for under half of the shortfall where checked; the remainder is of unknown origin. For this sample there are a few hundred thousand clones; roughly four fifths appear just once. The top ten constitute 3.4% of the sample. Input material: peripheral blood. The receptors come from a young woman with acute or convalescent COVID-19.

This chain connects TRBV18 to TRBJ2-5; 8 bases are shared with TRBD1. This CDR3 has 16 residues. The J segment lost 5 bases and the V segment lost 6 bases, leaving 14 bases of the junction unmatched. Germline CDR1 is KGHSH and CDR2 is LQKENI. CDR3: CASSPGQGAFGETQYF. The CDR3 DNA is TGTGCCAGCTCGCCAGGGCAGGGGGCCTTCGGGGAGACCCAGTACTTC.

A single count supports this clone. J is TRBJ2-1 and V is TRBV6-5; 7 bases map to TRBD2. The germline gives CDR1 MNHEY, CDR2 SVGAGI. The V and J ends lost 6 bases and 10 bases, in that order; junction bases with no gene match: 3. CDR3 length: 11 residues. This chain's CDR3 is CASRRSGEQFF. CDR3 nucleotides: TGTGCCAGCAGGCGTAGCGGGGAGCAGTTCTTC.

V gene TRBV19 combines with J gene TRBJ2-7, with D possibly being TRBD2 (6 bases). This CDR3 contains 14 residues. V was pared by 6 bases and J by 8 bases, with 20 bases between. CDR1 LNHDA and CDR2 SQIVND come from the germline V gene (reference sequence). DNA for the CDR3: TGTGCCAGTAGCCCGGGTCCTTGGACTAATCAGCAGTACTTC. Protein: CASSPGPWTNQQYF. The variable domain in full, completed from reference TRBV19 and TRBJ2-7, reads DGGITQSPKYLFRKEGQNVTLSCEQNLNHDAMYWYRQDPGQGLRLIYYSQIVNDFQKGDIAEGYSVSREKKESFPLTVTSAQKNPTAFYLCASSPGPWTNQQYFGPGTRLTVT.

The V gene is TRBV18, the J gene TRBJ1-3; D gene unclear. The germline CDR1 and CDR2 sequences are KGHSH and LQKENI. CDR3 size: 16 residues. V was cut by 3 bases and J by 1 base, with 13 bases left in between. CDR3 nucleotide sequence: TGTGCCAGCTCACCCTGGTTAGAGCGTTCTGGAAACACCATATATTTT. Translated, it gives CASSPWLERSGNTIYF.

The CDR3, as DNA: TGTGCCAGCTCACCACCCCTGACGGACAGGAGGTGGGAGACCCAGTACTTC. This encodes CASSPPLTDRRWETQYF. J is TRBJ2-5 and V is TRBV18; 7 nucleotides line up with TRBD1. The germline gives CDR1 KGHSH, CDR2 LQKENI. V lost 0 bases, J lost 5 bases, and 12 bases stayed unmatched. The CDR3 runs 17 residues.

CDR3 region: CASSRGLAGGTDTQYF. In DNA form, the CDR3 reads TGTGCCAGCAGCCGGGGACTAGCGGGGGGCACAGATACGCAGTATTTT. The chain employs TRBV6-6 and TRBJ2-3; the match to TRBD2 covers 14 bases. Germline trimming cut 6 bases from V and 1 base from J; bases unmatched to any gene: 3. Germline V gene data show CDR1 as MNHNY and CDR2 as SVGAGI (reference sequence). This CDR3 has 16 residues.

The J gene is TRBJ2-2, the V gene TRBV19, with 8 bases matching TRBD1. The CDR3 runs to 16 residues. The germline V gene encodes CDR1 LNHDA and CDR2 SQIVND (reference sequence). V shed 1 base and J 1 base; nucleotides not matched to a gene: 2. CDR3: CASSIVGTGNTGELFF. CDR3 coding DNA: TGTGCCAGTAGTATAGTTGGGACAGGGAACACCGGGGAGCTGTTTTTT.

This sequence joins TRBV24-1 and TRBJ1-2; D gene ambiguous. V was pared by 3 bases and J by 7 bases, with 8 bases between. Germline V gives CDR1 KGHDR, CDR2 SFDVKD. The CDR3 extends over 12 amino acids. The CDR3 DNA reads as TGTGCCACCAGTGATCCTATTGGTGGCTACACCTTC. It yields the protein CATSDPIGGYTF.

This clone has just a few counts. The rearrangement links TRBV5-6 to TRBJ2-7; a possible D gene is TRBD2 (6 bases). Trimming cost V 4 bases and J 7 bases, with 9 bases left between them. Germline-derived CDR1 and CDR2 are SGHDT and YYEEEE. CDR3 length: 11 residues. CDR3 sequence reads: CASSISGEQYF. CDR3 DNA sequence: TGTGCCAGCAGCATTAGCGGAGAGCAGTACTTC.

The V gene is TRBV6-4, the J gene TRBJ1-1; no reliable D call. Trimming took off 3 bases at V and 8 bases at J, with 16 bases between the two ends. The CDR3 is 14 residues long. The germline V gene has CDR1 MRHNA and CDR2 SNTAGT. CDR3 protein: CASSETPHGGEAFF. CDR3 sequence (DNA): TGTGCCAGCAGTGAGACACCCCACGGAGGGGAAGCTTTCTTT.

This clone has a handful of counts. This sequence joins TRBV5-8 and TRBJ1-1; D unresolved. V was pared by 2 bases and J by 3 bases, with 8 bases between. The CDR3 covers 13 residues. In germline, CDR1 is SGHTS, CDR2 YDEGEE. This chain's CDR3 is CASSFLFDTEAFF. The CDR3 DNA reads as TGTGCCAGCAGCTTCTTATTTGACACTGAAGCTTTCTTT. Full variable domain (remainder filled in from reference TRBV5-8 and TRBJ1-1): EAGVTQSPTHLIKTRGQQATLRCSPISGHTSVYWYQQALGLGLQFLLWYDEGEERNRGNFPPRFSGRQFPNYSSELNVNALELEDSALYLCASSFLFDTEAFFGQGTRLTVV.

This clone was counted between two and nine times. This rearrangement joins TRBV7-9 to TRBJ2-7; D uncertain. This CDR3 contains 13 residues. V lost 7 bases and J lost 1, with 11 bases in between. Germline CDR1 is SEHNR and CDR2 is FQNEAQ (reference sequence). The CDR3 protein is CASTIQKSYEQYF. Here the CDR3 DNA reads TGTGCCAGCACGATACAGAAATCCTACGAGCAGTACTTC.

This rearrangement joins TRBV14 to TRBJ2-1; 8 nucleotides line up with TRBD2. J was trimmed by 7 bases and V by 1 base; bases with no gene match: 9. The CDR3 is 16 amino acids. CDR1 SGHDN and CDR2 FVKESK come from the germline V gene. The CDR3 DNA reads as TGTGCCAGCAGCCAAGGGCTAGCGGGTCGAGGGAATGAGCAGTTCTTC. As protein: CASSQGLAGRGNEQFF. The whole variable domain, remainder taken from reference TRBV14 and TRBJ2-1, is EAGVTQFPSHSVIEKGQTVTLRCDPISGHDNLYWYRRVMGKEIKFLLHFVKESKQDESGMPNNRFLAERTGGTYSTLKVQPAELEDSGVYFCASSQGLAGRGNEQFFGPGTRLTVL.

The sample holds one count of this clone. CDR3 residues: CASSQDLSPSKNTQYF. The DNA for the CDR3 is TGCGCCAGCAGCCAAGACCTCTCGCCTTCTAAGAATACGCAGTATTTT. The chain carries TRBV4-3 and TRBJ2-3; D ambiguous. V lost 0 bases, J lost 7 bases, and 17 bases lay in between. This CDR3 is 16 amino acids long. From germline, CDR1 is LGHNA and CDR2 YSLEER.

This clone was observed a single time. The rearrangement uses TRBV29-1 and TRBJ2-7, with 8 bases lining up with TRBD1. CDR3 length: 15 amino acids. The V and J ends lost 3 bases and 0 bases, in that order; junction bases with no gene match: 7. Germline loops: CDR1 SQVTM, CDR2 ANQGSEA. CDR3 protein: CSVESPGGSSYEQYF. CDR3 sequence (DNA): TGCAGCGTTGAGTCCCCAGGGGGCAGCTCCTACGAGCAGTACTTC.

This clone has a single count. One end of the junction fails to match germline, which may point to a read error. The chain has TRBV9 and TRBJ1-4; no clear D gene. The germline gives CDR1 SGDLS, CDR2 YYNGEE. The CDR3 consists of 14 residues. The CDR3 is CASSVGLTNEELFF. The DNA for the CDR3 is TGTGCCAGCAGCGTAGGCTTAACTAATGAAGAACTGTTTTTT.

The CDR3 nucleotides read TGTGCCAGCAGCTTAGTGGGGTCTAGCGGGAGCTCCGAGCAGTACTTC. It codes for CASSLVGSSGSSEQYF. The rearrangement links TRBV7-8 to TRBJ2-7; 10 nucleotides agree with TRBD2. V trimming: 1 base; J trimming: 6 bases; junction bases outside the gene matches: 9. Germline CDR1 SGHVS, CDR2 FQNEAQ. CDR3 length: 16 amino acids.

This clone showed up just once. The chain employs TRBV3-1 (or the pseudogene TRBV3-2) and TRBJ1-1, with TRBD1 matching 8 bases. Germline CDR1 reads LGHDT; CDR2 reads YNNKEL (reference sequence). The CDR3 totals 17 residues. Trimming cost V 1 base and J 1 base; bases outside gene matches: 8. CDR3 DNA: TGTGCCAGCAGCCAAGGTTTGTCAGGGGGCCCGAACACTGAAGCTTTCTTT. This translates into CASSQGLSGGPNTEAFF.

The chain carries TRBV30 and TRBJ1-5; no clear D. V gave up 0 bases and J gave up 8 bases, with 11 bases separating them. Germline loops: CDR1 GTSNPN, CDR2 SVGIG (reference sequence). The CDR3 sequence is 13 residues long. In DNA, the CDR3 is TGTGCCTGGAGTGTGAGGCTAGGAAAGCCCCAGCATTTT. Its translation: CAWSVRLGKPQHF.

V usage is TRBV5-5 and J usage is TRBJ2-1, with TRBD2 identical over 7 bases. The CDR3 sequence is 15 residues long. V lost 2 bases and J lost 6; bases outside the gene matches: 8. Per germline, CDR1 SGHKS and CDR2 YYEKEE (reference sequence). The CDR3 is CASSFATSRANEQFF. The CDR3 DNA reads TGTGCCAGCAGCTTTGCGACTAGCAGGGCCAATGAGCAGTTCTTC.

The J gene is TRBJ1-1, the V gene TRBV5-5, with TRBD1 as a possible D gene (5 bases). The CDR3 is 17 amino acids. The germline CDR1 and CDR2 sequences are SGHKS and YYEKEE (reference sequence). V was clipped by 2 bases and J by 0 bases, with 17 bases between them. CDR3 DNA sequence: TGTGCCAGCAGCTTTAGCCATCTGTACAGGTTGAACACTGAAGCTTTCTTT. Translation gives CASSFSHLYRLNTEAFF.

CDR3 loop: CSVVRTGNYGYTF. As DNA, the CDR3 is TGCAGCGTTGTCCGGACGGGGAACTATGGCTACACCTTC. This rearrangement joins TRBV29-1 to TRBJ1-2, with no clear D. Germline V gene lookup returns CDR1 SQVTM and CDR2 ANQGSEA. This CDR3 spans 13 amino acids. V lost 4 bases and J 2 bases, leaving 11 bases between the germline ends. The full variable domain, completed using reference TRBV29-1 and TRBJ1-2, is SAVISQKPSRDICQRGTSLTIQCQVDSQVTMMFWYRQQPGQSLTLIATANQGSEATYESGFVIDKFPISRPNLTFSTLTVSNMSPEDSSIYLCSVVRTGNYGYTFGSGTRLTVV.

This chain connects TRBV19 to TRBJ1-2; D might be TRBD1 (5 bases). Per germline, CDR1 LNHDA and CDR2 SQIVND (reference sequence). This CDR3 region has 14 residues. Trimming pared 3 bases from V and 12 bases from J, leaving 20 bases between. The DNA for the CDR3 is TGTGCCAGTAGTATTACCGACAGTGAGTTTATGAACACCTTC. Residues: CASSITDSEFMNTF.

This chain connects TRBV9 to TRBJ2-3; possible D gene TRBD2, 6 bases. Germline V gene lookup returns CDR1 SGDLS and CDR2 YYNGEE. With 0 bases removed from V and 3 bases from J, the gap between germline ends came to 14 bases. This CDR3 is built from 16 residues. CDR3 amino acids: CASSVAGGGITDTQYF. The CDR3 DNA reads TGTGCCAGCAGCGTAGCGGGCGGAGGGATAACAGATACGCAGTATTTT.

This clone was detected only once. This chain links TRBV6-5 with TRBJ2-1; the match to TRBD1 covers 9 bases. CDR3 length: 16 amino acids. CDR1 and CDR2 from the germline V gene are MNHEY and SVGAGI. The ends lost 4 bases at V and 1 base at J; junction bases unmatched: 5. The CDR3 nucleotides are TGTGCCAGCAGTTCCCGGACAGGGGTTTCCTACAATGAGCAGTTCTTC. Encoded protein: CASSSRTGVSYNEQFF.

The chain links TRBV6-6 to TRBJ1-3; D uncertain. The ends were cut back, 0 bases at V and 0 bases at J, with 9 bases in the middle. The CDR3 length is 16 residues. Looked up from germline, CDR1 is MNHNY and CDR2 is SVGAGI (reference sequence). The CDR3 bases are TGTGCCAGCAGTTACTCCCCACAAAACTCTGGAAACACCATATATTTT. This codes for CASSYSPQNSGNTIYF.

CDR3 bases: TGTGCCAGCAGCTTGGAGGGGTCGGGTAGCTATGGCTACACCTTC. It yields the protein CASSLEGSGSYGYTF. The J gene is TRBJ1-2, the V gene TRBV5-5; D is possibly TRBD1 (5 bases). The V end lost 0 bases, the J end lost 4 bases, and 13 bases lay between the germline ends. The CDR3 length is 15 residues. Per the germline V gene, CDR1 is SGHKS and CDR2 is YYEKEE (reference sequence).

This chain links TRBV7-2 with TRBJ1-2; TRBD1 matches at 7 bases. The CDR3 totals 15 residues. V dropped 2 bases and J dropped 6; count of bases not matched to a gene: 9. Per germline, CDR1 SGHTA and CDR2 FQGNSA. The CDR3 here is CASSLRQGAFDGYTF. The CDR3 nucleotides are TGTGCCAGCAGCTTAAGACAGGGTGCCTTCGATGGCTACACCTTC.

The chain couples TRBV9 to TRBJ1-2; D is unclear. V lost 0 bases to trimming and J lost 1 base, with 13 bases between them. Germline loops: CDR1 SGDLS, CDR2 YYNGEE. This CDR3 contains 16 residues. The DNA for the CDR3 is TGTGCCAGCAGCGTAGCTACGGGGAATTTTAACTATGGCTACACCTTC. Amino acids: CASSVATGNFNYGYTF.

This chain links TRBV6-2 or TRBV6-3 with TRBJ1-5, with 7 nucleotides matching TRBD1. Germline V gene lookup returns CDR1 MNHEY and CDR2 SVGEGT. The junction had 11 bases not matched to a gene; V was cut back by 0 bases and J by 3 bases. There are 18 residues in the CDR3. The CDR3 sequence: CASSYSKGDTGDNQPQHF. The DNA of the CDR3 is TGTGCCAGCAGTTACTCGAAGGGGGATACAGGGGACAATCAGCCCCAGCATTTT.

The chain uses TRBV9 and TRBJ1-5, with unresolved D. CDR3 length: 13 residues. V was cut by 3 bases and J by 5 bases, with 9 bases left in between. Looked up from germline, CDR1 is SGDLS and CDR2 is YYNGEE. The CDR3 is CASSGWGDQPQHF. In DNA form, the CDR3 reads TGTGCCAGCAGCGGGTGGGGAGATCAGCCCCAGCATTTT.